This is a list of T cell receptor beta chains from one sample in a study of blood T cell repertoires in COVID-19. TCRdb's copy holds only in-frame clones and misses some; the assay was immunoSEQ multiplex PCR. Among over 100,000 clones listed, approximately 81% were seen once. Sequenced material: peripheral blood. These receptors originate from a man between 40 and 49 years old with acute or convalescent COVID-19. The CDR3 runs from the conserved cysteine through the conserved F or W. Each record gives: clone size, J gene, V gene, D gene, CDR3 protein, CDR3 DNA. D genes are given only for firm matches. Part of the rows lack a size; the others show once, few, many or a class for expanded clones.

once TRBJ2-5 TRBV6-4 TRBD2 CASSGSGGAQETQYF TGTGCCAGCAGTGGGAGCGGGGGGGCACAAGAGACCCAGTACTTC
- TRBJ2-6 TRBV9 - CASSAGDSGANVLTF TGTGCCAGCAGCGCGGGGGACTCTGGGGCCAACGTCCTGACTTTC
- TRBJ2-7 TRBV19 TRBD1 CASSRRTGSSYEQYF TGTGCCAGTAGTAGACGGACAGGGAGCTCCTACGAGCAGTACTTC
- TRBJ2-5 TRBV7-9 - CASSFLMGPQETQYF TGTGCCAGCAGCTTTCTTATGGGCCCCCAAGAGACCCAGTACTTC
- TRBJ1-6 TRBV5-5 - CASSLGSSYNSPLHF TGTGCCAGCAGCCTAGGGAGCTCCTATAATTCACCCCTCCACTTT
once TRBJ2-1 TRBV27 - CASSLTPGQTEQFF TGTGCCAGCAGTTTAACCCCGGGACAAACTGAGCAGTTCTTC
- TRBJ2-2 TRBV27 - CASSWGEPSLTGELFF TGTGCCAGCAGTTGGGGGGAGCCGTCCCTCACCGGGGAGCTGTTTTTT
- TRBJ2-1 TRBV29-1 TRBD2 CSVPLLASSYNEQFF TGCAGCGTCCCCTTACTAGCGAGTTCCTACAATGAGCAGTTCTTC
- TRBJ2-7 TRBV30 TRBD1 CAWSRQGPDEQYF TGTGCCTGGAGCCGACAGGGACCGGACGAGCAGTACTTC
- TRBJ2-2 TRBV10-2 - CASSRGAVTGELFF TGCGCCAGCAGTCGGGGGGCGGTCACCGGGGAGCTGTTTTTT
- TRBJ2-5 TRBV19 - CASSSGVETQYF TGTGCCAGTAGTAGCGGGGTAGAGACCCAGTACTTC
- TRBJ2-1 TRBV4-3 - CASSPNLGYNEQFF TGCGCCAGCAGCCCCAATCTAGGTTACAATGAGCAGTTCTTC
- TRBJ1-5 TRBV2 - CASSKGDTKGNQPQHF TGTGCCAGCAGTAAAGGGGACACGAAGGGCAATCAGCCCCAGCATTTT
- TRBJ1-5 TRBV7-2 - CASSLVGRKSQPQHF TGTGCCAGCAGCTTAGTCGGCAGGAAGAGTCAGCCCCAGCATTTT
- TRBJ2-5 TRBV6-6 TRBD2 CASSPRLAGRETQYF TGTGCCAGCAGTCCACGACTAGCGGGGCGGGAGACCCAGTACTTC
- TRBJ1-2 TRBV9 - CASSADRRYYGYTF TGTGCCAGCAGTGCGGACAGAAGATACTATGGCTACACCTTC
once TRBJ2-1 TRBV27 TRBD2 CASSSPPAGGINEQFF TGTGCCAGCAGTTCCCCCCCGGCGGGAGGGATAAATGAGCAGTTCTTC
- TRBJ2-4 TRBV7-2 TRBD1 CASSLPGQGGNIQYF TGTGCCAGCAGCTTACCGGGACAGGGTGGGAACATTCAGTACTTC
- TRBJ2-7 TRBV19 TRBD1 CASSSIPGQGSPYEQYF TGTGCCAGTAGTTCAATCCCGGGACAGGGGTCCCCCTACGAGCAGTACTTC
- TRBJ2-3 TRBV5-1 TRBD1 CASSLTSTGLGPAITDTQYF TGCGCCAGCAGCCTTACTTCGACAGGGTTGGGGCCCGCTATCACAGATACGCAGTATTTT
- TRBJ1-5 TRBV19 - CASRKATLNQPQHF TGTGCCAGTAGGAAAGCTACCCTCAATCAGCCCCAGCATTTT
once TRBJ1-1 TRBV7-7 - CASSPAGGRLRF TGTGCTAGCAGCCCCGCGGGGGGACGGTTGCGCTTT
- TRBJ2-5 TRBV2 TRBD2 CASRVLAGPTQYF TGTGCCAGCAGGGTGCTAGCGGGGCCGACCCAGTACTTC
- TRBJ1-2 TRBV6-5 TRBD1 CASSYVRGQVYGYTF TGTGCCAGCAGTTACGTCAGGGGACAGGTCTATGGCTACACCTTC
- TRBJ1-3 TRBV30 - CAWNAGPFSGNTIYF TGTGCCTGGAATGCAGGCCCATTCTCTGGAAACACCATATATTTT
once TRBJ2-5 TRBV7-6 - CASSLEAGIETQYF TGTGCCAGCAGCTTAGAAGCAGGGATAGAGACCCAGTACTTC
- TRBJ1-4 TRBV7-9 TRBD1 CASSSGQLSEKLFF TGTGCCAGCAGCTCGGGACAGCTGAGCGAAAAACTGTTTTTT
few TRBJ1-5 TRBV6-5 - CASSPGKYQPQHF TGTGCCAGCAGTCCAGGGAAATATCAGCCCCAGCATTTT
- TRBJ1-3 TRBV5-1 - CASSLAPSGPGNTIYF TGCGCCAGCAGCTTGGCCCCTTCTGGGCCTGGAAACACCATATATTTT
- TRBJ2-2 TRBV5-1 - CASRRAENTGELFF TGCGCCAGCAGAAGAGCGGAGAACACCGGGGAGCTGTTTTTT
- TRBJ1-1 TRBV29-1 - CSVEGYRETEAFF TGCAGCGTTGAAGGTTACAGGGAGACTGAAGCTTTCTTT
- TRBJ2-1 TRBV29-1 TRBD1 CSVDLGQGDNEQFF TGCAGCGTTGATTTGGGACAGGGGGACAATGAGCAGTTCTTC
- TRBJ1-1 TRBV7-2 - CASSYPRAGRDGTEAFF TGTGCCAGCAGCTACCCCCGAGCAGGGAGGGATGGGACTGAAGCTTTCTTT
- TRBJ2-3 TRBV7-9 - CASSLRGGAVRTDTQYF TGTGCCAGCAGCTTAAGGGGGGGCGCCGTTAGGACAGATACGCAGTATTTT
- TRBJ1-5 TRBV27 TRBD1 CASSLRQGNQPQHF TGTGCCAGCAGTTTAAGACAGGGAAATCAGCCCCAGCATTTT
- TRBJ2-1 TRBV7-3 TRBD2 CASSLGRLAGGNNEQFF TGTGCCAGCAGCTTAGGGCGGCTAGCGGGAGGCAATAATGAGCAGTTCTTC